This paragraph covers one T cell receptor (beta chain) sequence. The antigen is not known. Trimming took 7 bases from V and 13 from J, leaving 26 bases between them. The CDR3 consists of 15 residues. CDR1 is SGHRS and CDR2 is YFSETQ in the germline V gene. Primers for the PCR totalled 60 Vbeta and 13 Jbeta. Method: immunoSEQ multiplex PCR; TCRdb's copy keeps in-frame clones and lacks some. The sample lists about 69,000 clones, roughly 70% occurring once. These data originate in a study of cytomegalovirus exposure and HLA in healthy donors. Study results and caveats: It was approximately 160 TCR beta chains that were listed as cytomegalovirus-associated. TCR beta V- and J-gene trimming was later associated with a missense DCLRE1C variant.

The rearrangement uses TRBV5-1 and TRBJ1-4; D might be TRBD1 (6 bases). The sequence derives from a woman between 25 and 40 years old in good health and CMV-seronegative. The sequencing sample was made of PBMCs. The CDR3 here is CASSRGTVPSRGLFF. The CDR3 nucleotides are TGCGCCAGCTCTAGGGGGACGGTCCCTTCAAGAGGACTGTTTTTT.